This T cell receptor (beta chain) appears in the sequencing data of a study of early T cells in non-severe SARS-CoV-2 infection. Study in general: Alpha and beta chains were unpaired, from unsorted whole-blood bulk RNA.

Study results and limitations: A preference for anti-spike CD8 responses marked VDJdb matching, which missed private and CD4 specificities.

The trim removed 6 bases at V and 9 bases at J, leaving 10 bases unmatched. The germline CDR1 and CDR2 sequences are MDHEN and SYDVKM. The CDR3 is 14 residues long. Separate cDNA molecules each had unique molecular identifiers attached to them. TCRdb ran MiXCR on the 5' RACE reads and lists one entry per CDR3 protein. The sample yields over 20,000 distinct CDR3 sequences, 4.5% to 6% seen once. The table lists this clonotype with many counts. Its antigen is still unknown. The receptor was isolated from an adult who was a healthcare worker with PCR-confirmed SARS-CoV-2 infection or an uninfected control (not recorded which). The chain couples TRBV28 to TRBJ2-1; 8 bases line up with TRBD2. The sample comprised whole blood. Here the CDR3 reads CASRPPGGGFEQFF. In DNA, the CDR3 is TGTGCCAGCAGACCCCCCGGGGGGGGGTTTGAGCAGTTCTTC.